The 25 T cell receptor beta chains below were found in one sample sequenced in a study of T cells after yellow fever vaccination. In TCRdb, the 5' RACE reads were re-called with MiXCR into one record per CDR3 protein. The sample lists approximately 600,000 distinct CDR3 sequences, approximately 13% occurring once. Sample: PBMCs, taken on the day of the yellow fever booster vaccination. These receptors came from a man younger than 40 who received the YFV17D yellow fever vaccine.

V gene TRBV9 combines with J gene TRBJ2-3, with 8 positions matching TRBD2. V lost 4 bases, J lost 1 base, and 8 bases stayed unmatched. Germline CDR1 and CDR2: SGDLS and YYNGEE. The CDR3 contains 16 residues. The CDR3 loop reads CASSPLTGGGTDTQYF. CDR3 nucleotide sequence: TGTGCCAGCAGCCCACTGACGGGAGGGGGCACAGATACGCAGTATTTT.

The sample holds many counts of this clonotype. The genes are TRBV10-3 and TRBJ2-3, with TRBD2 matching over 12 bases. Germline V CDR1 and CDR2: ENHRY, SYGVKD. V trimming: 2 bases; J trimming: 2 bases; junction bases outside the gene matches: 14. The CDR3 runs 20 residues. CDR3 DNA: TGTGCCATCAGTGAGACAAGACTAGCGGGGGATACTCCCCTCACAGATACGCAGTATTTT. Encoded protein: CAISETRLAGDTPLTDTQYF.

This clonotype occurred many times. The chain couples TRBV29-1 to TRBJ2-7; TRBD2 matches at 12 bases. This CDR3 is built from 13 residues. The germline V gene encodes CDR1 SQVTM and CDR2 ANQGSEA. Trimming took 6 bases from V and 4 from J; bases not matched to a gene: 4. The CDR3 sequence: CSVGTSGLYEQYF. Here the CDR3 DNA reads TGCAGCGTGGGGACTAGCGGGCTGTACGAGCAGTACTTC.

The V and J genes are TRBV4-3 and TRBJ2-1, with D hard to call. The CDR3 covers 14 residues. The germline CDR1 and CDR2 sequences are LGHNA and YSLEER. The V end lost 0 bases, the J end lost 3 bases, and 6 bases lay between the germline ends. The CDR3 is CASSQDNRYNEQFF. For the CDR3, the DNA is TGCGCCAGCAGCCAAGATAACCGCTACAATGAGCAGTTCTTC.

This clonotype was seen more than once but under ten times. The chain employs TRBV20-1 and TRBJ2-2, with TRBD1 matching 11 bases. The germline V gene encodes CDR1 DFQATT and CDR2 SNEGSKA (reference sequence). The CDR3 spans 14 residues. V shed 5 bases and J 6 bases; nucleotides not matched to a gene: 5. CDR3 loop: CSAQDRGLSGELFF. The DNA of the CDR3 is TGCAGTGCTCAGGACAGGGGGCTTTCCGGGGAGCTGTTTTTT.

This clonotype was counted only a few times. J is TRBJ1-5 and V is TRBV21-1; TRBD1, the table's D call, was not compared with the DNA. TRBV21-1 is labeled a pseudogene. This CDR3 has 20 residues. CDR3 in amino acids: CASTSSGGQGSWFGVQPQHF. The CDR3 DNA is TGTGCCAGCACCTCCTCTGGGGGACAGGGGAGCTGGTTTGGTGTACAGCCCCAGCATTTT.

This rearrangement joins TRBV20-1 to TRBJ2-3, with 10 nucleotides matching TRBD1. With 4 bases clipped from V and 5 bases from J, the junction kept 6 bases outside the gene matches. From germline, CDR1 is DFQATT and CDR2 SNEGSKA (reference sequence). The CDR3 loop spans 14 amino acids. The DNA for the CDR3 is TGCAGTGCTACAGGGACAGGGGCTGAAGATACGCAGTATTTT. This translates into CSATGTGAEDTQYF.

This chain uses TRBV12-3 or TRBV12-4 with TRBJ2-3; D remains unclear. Trimming removed 3 bases at V and 4 bases at J, with 8 bases between. CDR3 length: 13 residues. CDR3 amino acids: CASSFHLSDTQYF. The DNA for the CDR3 is TGTGCCAGCAGTTTTCACTTGTCAGATACGCAGTATTTT.

This clonotype was counted between two and nine times. This chain joins TRBV4-3 and TRBJ2-7; 9 bases are shared with TRBD1. V was pared by 4 bases and J by 0 bases, with 16 bases of the junction left unmatched. CDR3 length: 19 residues. CDR1 and CDR2 from the germline V gene are LGHNA and YSLEER. CDR3 in DNA: TGCGCCAGCAGCCTAATCCCGGGACAGGGAACATCGCTCTCCTACGAGCAGTACTTC. Protein product: CASSLIPGQGTSLSYEQYF.

This clonotype was seen more than once but under ten times. The DNA for the CDR3 is TGCAGCGTTGAAGCGGCGGGGGGACCCTACAATGAGCAGTTCTTC. This encodes CSVEAAGGPYNEQFF. The chain couples TRBV29-1 to TRBJ2-1; 8 positions match TRBD2. Germline loops: CDR1 SQVTM, CDR2 ANQGSEA. After removal of 1 base from V and 2 bases from J, the junction contained 4 bases not matched to a gene. The CDR3 consists of 15 residues.

The rearrangement joins TRBV6-5 to TRBJ2-3; the D call may be TRBD1 or TRBD2 (5 bases each). There are 17 residues in the CDR3. The germline V and J ends were trimmed by 4 bases and 6 bases, with 23 bases remaining between them. Germline V CDR1 and CDR2: MNHEY, SVGAGI. CDR3 protein: CASSLGGGTPSRDTQYF. The CDR3 DNA follows: TGTGCCAGCAGTTTAGGTGGTGGGACGCCCAGCAGGGATACGCAGTATTTT.

This clonotype was seen a few times. CDR3 sequence: CACTSFGELFF. For the CDR3, the DNA is TGTGCCTGTACCTCTTTCGGGGAGCTGTTTTTT. The gene calls are TRBV30 and TRBJ2-2, with D unresolved. Germline V CDR1 and CDR2: GTSNPN, SVGIG (reference sequence). Trimming took off 6 bases at V and 7 bases at J, with 9 bases between the two ends. The CDR3 is 11 residues long.

V and J are TRBV28 and TRBJ1-5; no reliable D call. The CDR3 is 12 amino acids. Germline-derived CDR1 and CDR2 are MDHEN and SYDVKM. V was cut by 8 bases and J by 4 bases, with 9 bases left in between. The CDR3 bases are TGTGCCAGCCTCTCCGGAAATCAGCCCCAGCATTTT. Translated, it gives CASLSGNQPQHF. Full variable domain (missing parts from reference TRBV28 and TRBJ1-5): DVKVTQSSRYLVKRTGEKVFLECVQDMDHENMFWYRQDPGLGLRLIYFSYDVKMKEKGDIPEGYSVSREKKERFSLILESASTNQTSMYLCASLSGNQPQHFGDGTRLSIL.

V usage is TRBV6-5 and J usage is TRBJ1-4, with unresolved D. CDR3 length equals 17 residues. Germline assignment: CDR1 MNHEY and CDR2 SVGAGI. Trimming cost V 2 bases and J 0 bases, with 13 bases left between them. CDR3 loop: CASSYSNLAATNEKLFF. As DNA, the CDR3 is TGTGCCAGCAGTTACAGTAATCTGGCTGCAACTAATGAAAAACTGTTTTTT.

This chain joins TRBV29-1 and TRBJ2-1; 9 bases map to TRBD2. Germline loops: CDR1 SQVTM, CDR2 ANQGSEA. This CDR3 is 16 amino acids long. After removal of 0 bases from V and 3 bases from J, the junction contained 6 bases not matched to a gene. The CDR3 here is CSVEEGSGRFYNEQFF. The CDR3 DNA reads TGCAGCGTTGAAGAAGGTAGCGGGAGATTCTACAATGAGCAGTTCTTC.

In this sample, this clonotype turned up a few times. The genes are TRBV30 and TRBJ2-1; the match to TRBD2 covers 13 bases. The trim removed 5 bases at V and 16 bases at J, leaving 8 bases unmatched. CDR1 is GTSNPN and CDR2 is SVGIG in the germline V gene (reference sequence). The CDR3 covers 12 residues. The CDR3 sequence: CAWLGLAGVRFF. The CDR3 DNA is TGTGCCTGGTTAGGACTAGCGGGAGTGCGATTCTTC.

The chain combines TRBV7-8 with TRBJ1-2; TRBD1 might be the D (6 bases). The CDR3 runs to 13 residues. V shed 6 bases and J shed 2 bases, with 10 bases lying between them. CDR1 and CDR2 from the germline V gene are SGHVS and FQNEAQ. The CDR3 loop is CASRYGQNYGYTF. In nucleotides, the CDR3 is TGTGCCAGCAGATACGGACAGAACTATGGCTACACCTTC.

Remarks on this clonotype: One junction end does not reproduce the germline sequence, and a read error may be involved. V is TRBV3-1 and J is TRBJ2-3, with 9 bases lining up with TRBD2. From germline, CDR1 is LGHDT and CDR2 YNNKEL (reference sequence). This CDR3 contains 16 residues. The CDR3 bases are TGTGCCAGCAGCGAAGATGAACTAGCGGGTTGGGATACGCAGTATTTT. It yields the protein CASSEDELAGWDTQYF.

The sample holds many counts of this clonotype. The V call is TRBV7-6, the J call TRBJ2-7; a possible D gene is TRBD2 (6 bases). CDR3 length: 13 amino acids. The germline CDR1 and CDR2 sequences are SGHVS and FNYEAQ. V lost 5 bases and J 6 bases, leaving 14 bases between the germline ends. This CDR3 is CASSVFGTVEQYF. CDR3 in DNA: TGTGCCAGCAGCGTATTCGGGACTGTCGAGCAGTACTTC.

The chain carries TRBV25-1 and TRBJ2-4; D is undetermined. V gave up 0 bases and J gave up 7 bases, with 16 bases separating them. This CDR3 has 16 amino acids. Per germline, CDR1 MGHDK and CDR2 SYGVNS. The CDR3 loop reads CASSEYPLIFGNIQYF. The CDR3 nucleotides read TGTGCCAGCAGTGAATATCCCCTTATTTTCGGTAACATTCAGTACTTC.

The genes are TRBV9 and TRBJ2-3; 11 bases agree with TRBD2. The CDR3 contains 19 residues. The ends lost 2 bases at V and 0 bases at J; junction bases unmatched: 11. Per germline, CDR1 SGDLS and CDR2 YYNGEE. This chain's CDR3 is CASSVRGTSGPFSTDTQYF. In DNA, the CDR3 is TGTGCCAGCAGCGTCCGGGGGACTAGCGGACCTTTTAGCACAGATACGCAGTATTTT.

This clonotype was detected ten times or more. The chain is built from TRBV6-1 and TRBJ2-5, with D perhaps matching TRBD1 or TRBD2 (5 bases each). The CDR3 has 14 residues. V lost 7 bases and J 3 bases, leaving 15 bases between the germline ends. Per germline, CDR1 MNHNS and CDR2 SASEGT. The CDR3 DNA sequence: TGTGCCAGCAATCAGCCGGGACGAAAAGAGACCCAGTACTTC. Translating it yields CASNQPGRKETQYF.

V and J are TRBV30 and TRBJ2-5; no reliable D call. CDR1 and CDR2 from the germline V gene are GTSNPN and SVGIG (reference sequence). The V end lost 2 bases, the J end lost 4 bases, and 8 bases lay between the germline ends. The CDR3 sequence is 12 residues long. The CDR3, as DNA: TGTGCCTGGAGTTCGAGTGGAGAGACCCAGTACTTC. Amino acid sequence: CAWSSSGETQYF.

This clonotype was counted many times. CDR3 coding DNA: TGTGCCAGCAGCGCGGGACCTAGCTACGAGCAGTACTTC. Translated: CASSAGPSYEQYF. J is TRBJ2-7 and V is TRBV19, with D possibly matching TRBD2 (6 bases). CDR3 size: 13 residues. The V end lost 9 bases, the J end lost 3 bases, and 15 bases lay between the germline ends. Germline V lookup: CDR1 LNHDA, CDR2 SQIVND (reference sequence).

This clonotype turned up a few times. The V and J genes are TRBV4-2 and TRBJ1-5, with no clear D. The CDR3 is 15 amino acids. Germline V lookup: CDR1 LGHNA, CDR2 YNFKEQ. Trimming took off 0 bases at V and 8 bases at J, with 14 bases between the two ends. The CDR3 coding sequence is TGTGCCAGCAGCCAAGATGGCGGAGGGTTAAAGCCCCAGCATTTT. The encoded protein is CASSQDGGGLKPQHF.